The source of this TCR beta chain is a study of T cell responses to AZD1222 COVID-19 vaccine. CDR3 size: 16 residues. The germline V and J ends were trimmed by 1 base and 6 bases, with 16 bases remaining between them. Germline CDR1 SGHVS, CDR2 FQNEAQ. Sequencing was performed with immunoSEQ multiplex PCR; in TCRdb, only in-frame clones are kept and a portion is missing. The sample lists about 120,000 clones, 92% seen once, with 11% to 15% in the top ten. V and J are TRBV7-8 and TRBJ1-5; TRBD1 might be the D (5 bases). This sample comprised peripheral blood, obtained on day 0 of AZD1222 vaccination. The TCR sequence derives from an adult in good health. CDR3 in amino acids: CASSLGGGGSSQPQHF. In DNA, the CDR3 is TGTGCCAGCAGCTTAGGGGGGGGAGGCTCAAGTCAGCCCCAGCATTTT.